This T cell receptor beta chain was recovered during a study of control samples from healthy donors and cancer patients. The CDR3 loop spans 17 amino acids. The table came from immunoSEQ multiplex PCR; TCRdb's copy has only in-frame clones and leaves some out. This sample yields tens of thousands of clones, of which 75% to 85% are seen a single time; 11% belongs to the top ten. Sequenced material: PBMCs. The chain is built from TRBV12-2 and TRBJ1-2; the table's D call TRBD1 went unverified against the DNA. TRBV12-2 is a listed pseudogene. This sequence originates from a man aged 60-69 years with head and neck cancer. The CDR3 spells CASRLACLQMTNYGYTF. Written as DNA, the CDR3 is TGTGCAAGTCGCTTAGCCTGCCTACAGATGACTAACTATGGCTACACCTTC.